This T cell receptor beta chain emerged from a study of shared clonotypes between healthy human individuals. Whole-study context: The donor pool was made up of two women and three men aged 18 to 49. The study, taken as a whole, reports: It was the few donors that limited the genetic and exposure-history diversity represented.

Every donor was a Caucasian adult from Nashville, Tennessee. The unsorted PBMC sample used ten immunoSEQ deep assay plates. Profiled with immunoSEQ multiplex PCR; TCRdb holds only in-frame clones, not every one. The table shows around 500,000 clones, with more than 65% occurring only once. Only a few counts were recorded for this clone. The antigen is unknown. The CDR3 is 13 amino acids. V was pared by 3 bases and J by 3 bases, with 5 bases between. CDR1 and CDR2 (germline): SGHTA, FQGNSA. The chain recombines TRBV7-2 with TRBJ2-2, with D hard to call. The sample was PBMCs. This TCR was sampled from a woman between 40 and 50 years old in good health. Some clones in this sample may be carry-over from other donors' samples. CDR3 region: CASSFDYTGELFF. CDR3 sequence (DNA): TGTGCCAGCAGCTTTGATTACACCGGGGAGCTGTTTTTT.